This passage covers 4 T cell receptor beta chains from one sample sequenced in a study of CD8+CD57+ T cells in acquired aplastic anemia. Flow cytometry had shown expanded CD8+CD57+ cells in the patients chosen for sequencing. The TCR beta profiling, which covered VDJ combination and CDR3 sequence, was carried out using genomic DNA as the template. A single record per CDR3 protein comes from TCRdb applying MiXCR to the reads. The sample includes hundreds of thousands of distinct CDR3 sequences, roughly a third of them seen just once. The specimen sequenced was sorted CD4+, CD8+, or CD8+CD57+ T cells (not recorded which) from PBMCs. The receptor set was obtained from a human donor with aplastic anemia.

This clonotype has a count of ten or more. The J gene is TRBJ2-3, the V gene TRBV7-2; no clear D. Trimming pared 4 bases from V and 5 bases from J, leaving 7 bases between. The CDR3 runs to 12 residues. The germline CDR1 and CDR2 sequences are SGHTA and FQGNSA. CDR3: CASSWKGDTQYF. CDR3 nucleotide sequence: TGTGCCAGCAGCTGGAAGGGAGATACGCAGTATTTT.

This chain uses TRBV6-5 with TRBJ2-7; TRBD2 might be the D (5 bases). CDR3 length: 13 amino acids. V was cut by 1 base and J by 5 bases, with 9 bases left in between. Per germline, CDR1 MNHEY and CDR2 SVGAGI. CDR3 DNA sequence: TGTGCCAGCAGTTACTTCGAGGGAAACGAGCAGTACTTC. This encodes CASSYFEGNEQYF.

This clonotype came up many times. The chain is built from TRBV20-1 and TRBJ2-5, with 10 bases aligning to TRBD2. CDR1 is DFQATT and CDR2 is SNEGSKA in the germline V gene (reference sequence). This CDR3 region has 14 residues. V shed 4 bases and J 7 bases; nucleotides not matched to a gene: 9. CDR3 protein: CSATLVVAGGTQYF. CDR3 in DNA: TGCAGTGCTACGTTGGTGGTAGCGGGGGGGACCCAGTACTTC.

CDR3 residues: CASRSLAGVGEQFF. For the CDR3, the DNA is TGTGCCAGCCGGTCACTAGCGGGAGTTGGTGAGCAGTTCTTC. J is TRBJ2-7 and V is TRBV6-1; TRBD2 agrees at 11 bases. The J call may be mistaken, given a closer DNA end match to TRBJ2-1. From germline, CDR1 is MNHNS and CDR2 SASEGT. The CDR3 sequence is 14 residues long.